This T cell receptor beta chain appears in the sequencing data of a study of cytomegalovirus exposure and HLA in healthy donors. Study-wide points: Most TCR sequences were rare, but some public TCRs occurred in many donors. As confirmed in vitro, three CMV-associated chains were specific for CMV antigens.

TCRdb's table, derived via immunoSEQ multiplex PCR, lists solely in-frame clones and lacks some. The table has approximately 170,000 clones, less than 95% seen once. While the first cohort had 700 or so subjects, the donors belonged to the separate validation cohort of 100 to 150 subjects. With 1 base clipped from V and 6 bases from J, the junction kept 7 bases outside the gene matches. The germline gives CDR1 SGHRS, CDR2 YFSETQ. This CDR3 region has 16 residues. This clone was seen ten or more times. Its antigen is unidentified. The sample consisted of PBMCs. The chain recombines TRBV5-1 with TRBJ2-2; 9 bases line up with TRBD1. This sequence was found in a woman under 30 in good health and CMV-seropositive. The CDR3 bases are TGCGCCAGCAGCTTGCAGGGACAGGGAGTCTCCGGGGAGCTGTTTTTT. Translated, it gives CASSLQGQGVSGELFF.